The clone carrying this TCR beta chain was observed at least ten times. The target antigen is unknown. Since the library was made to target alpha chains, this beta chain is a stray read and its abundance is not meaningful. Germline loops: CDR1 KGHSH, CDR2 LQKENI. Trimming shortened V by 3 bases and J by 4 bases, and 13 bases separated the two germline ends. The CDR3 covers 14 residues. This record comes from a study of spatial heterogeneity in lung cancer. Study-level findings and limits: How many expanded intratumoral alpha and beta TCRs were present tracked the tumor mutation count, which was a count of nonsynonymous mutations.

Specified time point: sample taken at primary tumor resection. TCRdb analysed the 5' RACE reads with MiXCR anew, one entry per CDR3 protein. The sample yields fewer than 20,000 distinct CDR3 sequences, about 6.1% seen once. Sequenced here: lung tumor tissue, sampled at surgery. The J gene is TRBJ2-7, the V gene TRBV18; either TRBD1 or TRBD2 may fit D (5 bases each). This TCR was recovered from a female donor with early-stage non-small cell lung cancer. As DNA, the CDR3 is TGTGCCAGCTCACCGGGGGTTGAGGCTTACGAGCAGTACTTC. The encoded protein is CASSPGVEAYEQYF.